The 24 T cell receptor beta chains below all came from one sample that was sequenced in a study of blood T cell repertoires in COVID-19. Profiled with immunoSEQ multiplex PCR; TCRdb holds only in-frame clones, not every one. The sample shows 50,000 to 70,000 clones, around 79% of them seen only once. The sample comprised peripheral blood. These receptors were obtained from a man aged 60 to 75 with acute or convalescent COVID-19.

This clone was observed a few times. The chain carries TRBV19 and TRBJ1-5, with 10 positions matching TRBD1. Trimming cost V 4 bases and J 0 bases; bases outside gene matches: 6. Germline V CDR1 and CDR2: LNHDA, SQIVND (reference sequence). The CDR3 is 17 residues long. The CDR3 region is CASSRGQGRDSNQPQHF. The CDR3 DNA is TGTGCCAGTAGTAGGGGACAGGGGAGGGATAGCAATCAGCCCCAGCATTTT.

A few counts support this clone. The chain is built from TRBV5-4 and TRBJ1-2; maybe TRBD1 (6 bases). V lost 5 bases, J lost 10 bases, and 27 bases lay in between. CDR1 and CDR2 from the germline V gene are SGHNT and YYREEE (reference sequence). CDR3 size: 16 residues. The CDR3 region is CASSRAFSDSAKDYTF. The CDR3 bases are TGTGCCAGCAGTCGCGCCTTCTCGGACAGCGCCAAGGACTACACCTTC.

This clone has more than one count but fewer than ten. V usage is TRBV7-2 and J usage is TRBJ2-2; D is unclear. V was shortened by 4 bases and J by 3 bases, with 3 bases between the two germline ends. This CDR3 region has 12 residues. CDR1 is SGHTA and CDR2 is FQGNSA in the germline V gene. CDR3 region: CASSYYTGELFF. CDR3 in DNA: TGTGCCAGCAGCTACTACACCGGGGAGCTGTTTTTT.

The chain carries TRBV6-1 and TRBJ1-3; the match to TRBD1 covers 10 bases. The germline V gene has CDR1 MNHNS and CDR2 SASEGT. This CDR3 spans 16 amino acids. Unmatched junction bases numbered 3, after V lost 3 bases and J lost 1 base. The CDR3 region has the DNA TGTGCCAGCAGTGAGCGGACAGGGGGTTCTGGAAACACCATATATTTT. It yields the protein CASSERTGGSGNTIYF.

CDR3 region: CASSFRRPGVTGGSEQFF. The CDR3 DNA reads TGTGCCAGCAGCTTTCGACGCCCGGGAGTGACCGGGGGAAGTGAGCAGTTCTTC. This chain uses TRBV7-9 with TRBJ2-1; maybe TRBD2 (6 bases). CDR1 and CDR2 (germline): SEHNR, FQNEAQ (reference sequence). Trimming left V 3 bases short and J 9 bases short, with 27 bases between. This CDR3 spans 18 amino acids.

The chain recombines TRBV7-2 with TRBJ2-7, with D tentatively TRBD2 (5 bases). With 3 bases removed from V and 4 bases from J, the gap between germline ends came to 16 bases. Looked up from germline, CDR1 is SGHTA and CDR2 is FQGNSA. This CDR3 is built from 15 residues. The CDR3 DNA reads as TGTGCCAGCAGCTTCGCTCTAGCCTGGGCGTACGAGCAGTACTTC. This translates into CASSFALAWAYEQYF.

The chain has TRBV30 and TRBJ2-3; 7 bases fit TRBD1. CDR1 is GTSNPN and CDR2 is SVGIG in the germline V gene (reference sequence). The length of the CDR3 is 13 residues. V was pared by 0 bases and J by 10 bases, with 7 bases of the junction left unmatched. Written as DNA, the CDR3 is TGTGCCTGGAGTGTACTGGGGACAGAGGCGCAGTATTTT. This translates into CAWSVLGTEAQYF.

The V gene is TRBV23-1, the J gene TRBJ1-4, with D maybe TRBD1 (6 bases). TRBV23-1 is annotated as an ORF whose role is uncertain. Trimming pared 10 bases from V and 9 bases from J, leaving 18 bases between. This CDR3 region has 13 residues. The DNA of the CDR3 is TGCGCCATCAATGACAGGCTGACGAAAAAACTGTTTTTT. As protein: CAINDRLTKKLFF.

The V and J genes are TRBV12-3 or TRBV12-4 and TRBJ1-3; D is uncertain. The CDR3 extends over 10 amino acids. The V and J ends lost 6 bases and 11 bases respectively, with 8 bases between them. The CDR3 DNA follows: TGTGCCAGCAGCCACCGCGCCATATATTTT. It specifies CASSHRAIYF.

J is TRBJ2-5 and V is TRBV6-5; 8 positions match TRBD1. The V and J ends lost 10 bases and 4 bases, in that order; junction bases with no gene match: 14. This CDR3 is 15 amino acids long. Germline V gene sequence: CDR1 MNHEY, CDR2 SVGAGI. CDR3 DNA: TGTGCCACCCAACGCTTTCGGACAGGGCTAGAGACCCAGTACTTC. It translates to CATQRFRTGLETQYF.

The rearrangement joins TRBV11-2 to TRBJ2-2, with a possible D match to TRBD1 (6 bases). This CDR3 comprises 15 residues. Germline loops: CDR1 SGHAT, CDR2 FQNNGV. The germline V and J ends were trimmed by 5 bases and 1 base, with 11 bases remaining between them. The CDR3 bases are TGTGCCAGCAGCCGAGGCAGGGGGAACACCGGGGAGCTGTTTTTT. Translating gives CASSRGRGNTGELFF.

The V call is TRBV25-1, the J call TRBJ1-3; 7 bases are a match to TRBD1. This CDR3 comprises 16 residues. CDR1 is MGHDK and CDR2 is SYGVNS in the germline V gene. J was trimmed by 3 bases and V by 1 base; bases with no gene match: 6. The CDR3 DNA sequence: TGTGCCAGCAGTGAATGGAGACAGGGTGATGGAAACACCATATATTTT. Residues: CASSEWRQGDGNTIYF.

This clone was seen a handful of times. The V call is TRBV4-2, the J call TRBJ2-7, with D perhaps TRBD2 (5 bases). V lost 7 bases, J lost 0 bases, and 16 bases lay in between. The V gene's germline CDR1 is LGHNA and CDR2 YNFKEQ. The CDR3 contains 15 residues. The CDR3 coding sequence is TGTGCCAGCACCTTTACTGGACGGGGCTCCTACGAGCAGTACTTC. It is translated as CASTFTGRGSYEQYF.

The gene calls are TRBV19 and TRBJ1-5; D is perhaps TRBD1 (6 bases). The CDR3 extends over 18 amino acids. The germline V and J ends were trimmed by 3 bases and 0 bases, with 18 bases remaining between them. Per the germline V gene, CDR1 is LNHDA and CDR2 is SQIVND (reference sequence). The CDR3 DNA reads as TGTGCCAGTAGTATTGTAGGAGGCAGGGGATTTAGCAATCAGCCCCAGCATTTT. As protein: CASSIVGGRGFSNQPQHF.

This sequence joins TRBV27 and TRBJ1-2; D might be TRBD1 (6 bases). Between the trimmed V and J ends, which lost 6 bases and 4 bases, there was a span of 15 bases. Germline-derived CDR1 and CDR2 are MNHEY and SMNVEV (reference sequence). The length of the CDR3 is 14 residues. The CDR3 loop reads CASSQTGLAYGYTF. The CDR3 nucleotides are TGTGCCAGCAGCCAGACAGGTCTTGCCTATGGCTACACCTTC.

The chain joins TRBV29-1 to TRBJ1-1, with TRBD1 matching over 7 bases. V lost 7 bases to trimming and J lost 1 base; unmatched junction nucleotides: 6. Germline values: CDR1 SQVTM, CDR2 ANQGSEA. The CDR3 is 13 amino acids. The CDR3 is CSGIRQGNTEAFF. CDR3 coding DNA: TGCAGCGGGATCAGACAGGGGAACACTGAAGCTTTCTTT.

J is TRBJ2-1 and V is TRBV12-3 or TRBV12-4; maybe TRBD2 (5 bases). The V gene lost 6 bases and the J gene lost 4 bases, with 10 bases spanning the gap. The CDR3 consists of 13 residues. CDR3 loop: CASRSSGYNEQFF. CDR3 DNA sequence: TGTGCCAGCAGATCATCGGGGTACAATGAGCAGTTCTTC.

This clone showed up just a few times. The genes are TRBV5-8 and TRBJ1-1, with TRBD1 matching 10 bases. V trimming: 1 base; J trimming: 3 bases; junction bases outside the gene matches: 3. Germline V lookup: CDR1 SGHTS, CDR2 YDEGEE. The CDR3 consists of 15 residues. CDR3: CASSLRQGAYTEAFF. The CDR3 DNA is TGTGCCAGCAGCTTGAGACAGGGGGCGTACACTGAAGCTTTCTTT.

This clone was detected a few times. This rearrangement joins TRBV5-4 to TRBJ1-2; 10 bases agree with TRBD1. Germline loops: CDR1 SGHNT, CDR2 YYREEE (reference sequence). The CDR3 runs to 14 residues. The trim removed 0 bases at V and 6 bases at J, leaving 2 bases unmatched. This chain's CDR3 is CASSLGGTGDGYTF. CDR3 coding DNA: TGTGCCAGCAGCTTGGGGGGGACAGGGGATGGCTACACCTTC.

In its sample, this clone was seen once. The CDR3 loop reads CATSDLRRGNTGELFF. Written as DNA, the CDR3 is TGTGCCACCAGTGATTTGAGGCGGGGGAACACCGGGGAGCTGTTTTTT. This chain connects TRBV24-1 to TRBJ2-2; possible D gene TRBD2, 6 bases. The CDR3 has 16 residues. Trimming removed 0 bases from V and 1 base from J, with 8 bases in between. Germline V gene lookup returns CDR1 KGHDR and CDR2 SFDVKD.

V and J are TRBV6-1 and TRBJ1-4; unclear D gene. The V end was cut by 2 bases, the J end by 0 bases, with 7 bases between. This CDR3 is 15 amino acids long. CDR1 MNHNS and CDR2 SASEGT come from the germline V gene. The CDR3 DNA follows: TGTGCCAGCAGTGAAATGAGTGCAACTAATGAAAAACTGTTTTTT. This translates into CASSEMSATNEKLFF.

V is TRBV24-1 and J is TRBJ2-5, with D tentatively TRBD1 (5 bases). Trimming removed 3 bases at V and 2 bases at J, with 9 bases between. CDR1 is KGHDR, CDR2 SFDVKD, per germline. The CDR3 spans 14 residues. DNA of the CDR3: TGTGCCACCAGTGATGGGGCAGGGCAAGAGACCCAGTACTTC. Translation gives CATSDGAGQETQYF.

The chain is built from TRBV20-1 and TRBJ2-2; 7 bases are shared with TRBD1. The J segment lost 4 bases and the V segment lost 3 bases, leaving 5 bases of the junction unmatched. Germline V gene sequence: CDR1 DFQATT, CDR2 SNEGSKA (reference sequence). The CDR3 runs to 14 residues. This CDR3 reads CSASYRGPTGELFF. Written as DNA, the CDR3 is TGCAGTGCTAGTTATAGGGGGCCCACCGGGGAGCTGTTTTTT.

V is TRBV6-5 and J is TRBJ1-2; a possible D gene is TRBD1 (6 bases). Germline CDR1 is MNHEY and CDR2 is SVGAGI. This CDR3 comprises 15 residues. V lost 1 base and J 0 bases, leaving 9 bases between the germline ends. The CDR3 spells CASSYYRVTNYGYTF. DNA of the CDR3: TGTGCCAGCAGTTACTACAGGGTTACTAACTATGGCTACACCTTC.